The 24 T cell receptor beta chains below were found in one sample sequenced in a study of PD-L1 blockade in urothelial cancer. Method: immunoSEQ multiplex PCR; TCRdb's copy keeps in-frame clones and lacks some. The profile shows 46,000 or so clones, 70% to 90% of them singletons. The specimen was PBMCs, collected around atezolizumab (anti-PD-L1) treatment. The receptor source for this set is a man in his 60s with urothelial cancer.

The CDR3 protein is CASSPFAGGSTDTQYF. Written as DNA, the CDR3 is TGTGCCAGCAGCCCATTTGCGGGGGGGAGCACAGATACGCAGTATTTT. The J gene is TRBJ2-3, the V gene TRBV7-2; 9 nucleotides align to TRBD2. Trimming took 5 bases from V and 0 from J; bases not matched to a gene: 6. The CDR3 loop spans 16 amino acids. Germline-derived CDR1 and CDR2 are SGHTA and FQGNSA. The variable domain in full, with the rest retrieved from reference TRBV7-2 and TRBJ2-3, is GAGVSQSPSNKVTEKGKDVELRCDPISGHTALYWYRQSLGQGLEFLIYFQGNSAPDKSGLPSDRFSAERTGGSVSTLTIQRTQQEDSAVYLCASSPFAGGSTDTQYFGPGTRLTVL.

This clone was observed a single time. The chain carries TRBV4-2 and TRBJ2-1; 10 nucleotides line up with TRBD2. The CDR3 totals 16 residues. Unmatched junction bases numbered 8, after V lost 4 bases and J lost 5 bases. CDR1 is LGHNA and CDR2 is YNFKEQ in the germline V gene. CDR3 amino acids: CASSRSGTSGNNEQFF. In nucleotides, the CDR3 is TGTGCCAGCAGCCGAAGTGGCACTAGCGGGAACAATGAGCAGTTCTTC.

The chain joins TRBV11-3 to TRBJ2-5, with 7 bases identical to TRBD2. V was clipped by 5 bases and J by 2 bases; unmatched bases: 5. The CDR3 has 14 amino acids. Germline V gene lookup returns CDR1 SGHNT and CDR2 YENEEA. DNA of the CDR3: TGTGCCAGCAGCCAGATGCGGGGGCAAGAGACCCAGTACTTC. Its translation: CASSQMRGQETQYF.

Here the CDR3 reads CASSATGLDPYEQYF. The CDR3 region has the DNA TGTGCCAGCAGTGCGACAGGGCTGGATCCCTACGAGCAGTACTTC. V usage is TRBV28 and J usage is TRBJ2-7, with 7 bases that match TRBD1. With 5 bases clipped from V and 2 bases from J, the junction kept 9 bases outside the gene matches. Germline CDR1 is MDHEN and CDR2 is SYDVKM. The CDR3 covers 15 residues. Variable domain in full (rest from reference TRBV28 and TRBJ2-7): DVKVTQSSRYLVKRTGEKVFLECVQDMDHENMFWYRQDPGLGLRLIYFSYDVKMKEKGDIPEGYSVSREKKERFSLILESASTNQTSMYLCASSATGLDPYEQYFGPGTRLTVT.

The rearrangement uses TRBV9 and TRBJ1-2; 10 bases are shared with TRBD1. J gave up 2 bases and V 0 bases, and 1 base lay outside the gene matches. Germline V gene lookup returns CDR1 SGDLS and CDR2 YYNGEE. The CDR3 has 15 residues. DNA of the CDR3: TGTGCCAGCAGCGTAGAGGGACAGGGGAACTATGGCTACACCTTC. It codes for CASSVEGQGNYGYTF.

The chain couples TRBV4-1 to TRBJ1-1; 7 bases map to TRBD1. Unmatched junction bases numbered 13, after V lost 4 bases and J lost 11 bases. CDR1 and CDR2 (germline): MGHRA, YSYEKL. CDR3 length: 14 residues. DNA for the CDR3: TGCGCCAGCAGCCCCGACAGGGCCCAACCCCAGGCTTTCTTT. Its protein is CASSPDRAQPQAFF.

The chain links TRBV7-8 to TRBJ2-7, with 7 positions matching TRBD2. The CDR3 loop spans 18 amino acids. With V trimmed by 5 bases and J by 0 bases, 16 bases remained unmatched. Germline CDR1 SGHVS, CDR2 FQNEAQ. CDR3 protein: CASSLWTSRAPSSYEQYF. The DNA for the CDR3 is TGTGCCAGCAGCCTCTGGACTAGTAGAGCCCCCTCCTCCTACGAGCAGTACTTC.

This rearrangement joins TRBV7-9 to TRBJ2-5; D is possibly TRBD2 (5 bases). Germline V gives CDR1 SEHNR, CDR2 FQNEAQ (reference sequence). Trimming left V 4 bases short and J 4 bases short, with 16 bases between. The CDR3 sequence is 15 residues long. The CDR3 here is CASSSQIGLAETQYF. CDR3 sequence (DNA): TGTGCCAGCAGCTCCCAGATTGGTCTAGCAGAGACCCAGTACTTC. The whole variable domain, remainder taken from reference TRBV7-9 and TRBJ2-5, is DTGVSQNPRHKITKRGQNVTFRCDPISEHNRLYWYRQTLGQGPEFLTYFQNEAQLEKSRLLSDRFSAERPKGSFSTLEIQRTEQGDSAMYLCASSSQIGLAETQYFGPGTRLLVL.

V is TRBV4-3 and J is TRBJ1-2; D possibly corresponds to TRBD1 (5 bases). Germline V gene data show CDR1 as LGHNA and CDR2 as YSLEER. The V end lost 0 bases, the J end lost 4 bases, and 15 bases lay between the germline ends. This CDR3 contains 16 residues. For the CDR3, the DNA is TGCGCCAGCAGCCAAGATCGCGGGGGTAAAGGCTATGGCTACACCTTC. Translation: CASSQDRGGKGYGYTF.

The V call is TRBV27, the J call TRBJ1-6; no clear D. Germline V gene data show CDR1 as MNHEY and CDR2 as SMNVEV (reference sequence). V lost 7 bases and J lost 4, with 14 bases in between. This CDR3 comprises 15 residues. CDR3 nucleotides: TGTGCCAGCACCCCGAGGCGGGAGTATAATTCACCCCTCCACTTT. Translating gives CASTPRREYNSPLHF.

The chain uses TRBV5-5 and TRBJ2-3; 12 nucleotides match TRBD2. V lost 6 bases to trimming and J lost 4 bases; unmatched junction nucleotides: 3. The CDR3 sequence is 14 residues long. Germline loops: CDR1 SGHKS, CDR2 YYEKEE (reference sequence). CDR3 nucleotides: TGTGCCAGCAACCTAGCGGGGGGGCCAGATACGCAGTATTTT. Translation: CASNLAGGPDTQYF.

V gene TRBV27 combines with J gene TRBJ2-1; a weak D match, TRBD1 (5 bases). Per the germline V gene, CDR1 is MNHEY and CDR2 is SMNVEV (reference sequence). The CDR3 length is 13 residues. V dropped 2 bases and J dropped 4 bases, with 6 bases sitting between them. The CDR3, as DNA: TGTGCCAGCAGTTTACAGGGATACAATGAGCAGTTCTTC. This sequence encodes CASSLQGYNEQFF.

The chain couples TRBV6-5 to TRBJ2-7; D possibly corresponds to TRBD2 (5 bases). This CDR3 is built from 15 residues. Germline CDR1 reads MNHEY; CDR2 reads SVGAGI. The V end lost 5 bases, the J end lost 2 bases, and 16 bases lay between the germline ends. The CDR3 loop is CASSRPTRTAYEQYF. The CDR3 nucleotides are TGTGCCAGCAGTCGACCTACTAGAACAGCCTACGAGCAGTACTTC.

V gene TRBV18 combines with J gene TRBJ1-5, with 12 positions matching TRBD1. CDR3 length: 16 residues. J lost 6 bases, V lost 3 bases, and 6 bases had no gene match. CDR1 and CDR2 from the germline V gene are KGHSH and LQKENI. CDR3 region: CASSPWDRGRGQPQHF. DNA for the CDR3: TGTGCCAGCTCACCCTGGGACAGGGGGCGCGGTCAGCCCCAGCATTTT.

The chain couples TRBV7-9 to TRBJ2-2; D gene uncertain. V gave up 5 bases and J gave up 0 bases, with 4 bases separating them. From germline, CDR1 is SEHNR and CDR2 FQNEAQ (reference sequence). This CDR3 spans 13 amino acids. CDR3 bases: TGTGCCAGCAGCCTCCCGAACACCGGGGAGCTGTTTTTT. Translating it yields CASSLPNTGELFF.

J is TRBJ2-1 and V is TRBV23-1, with 9 bases fitting TRBD2. TRBV23-1 is an open reading frame whose function is uncertain. This CDR3 contains 17 residues. The J segment lost 4 bases and the V segment lost 3 bases, leaving 10 bases of the junction unmatched. The CDR3 sequence is CASSQERGVNFYNEQFF. CDR3 in DNA: TGCGCCAGCAGTCAGGAGCGGGGGGTCAACTTTTACAATGAGCAGTTCTTC.

The chain couples TRBV11-3 to TRBJ1-1, with TRBD1 matching 7 bases. Trimming cost V 2 bases and J 0 bases; bases outside gene matches: 9. CDR3 length: 17 amino acids. CDR1 and CDR2 from the germline V gene are SGHNT and YENEEA. In nucleotides, the CDR3 is TGTGCCAGCAGCTTACTAAGGGACAGTAGTATGAACACTGAAGCTTTCTTT. Protein sequence: CASSLLRDSSMNTEAFF.

The genes are TRBV19 and TRBJ1-6, with D possibly matching TRBD1 (6 bases). The ends were cut back, 1 base at V and 9 bases at J, with 13 bases in the middle. Germline V gene sequence: CDR1 LNHDA, CDR2 SQIVND (reference sequence). This CDR3 has 15 amino acids. CDR3 nucleotides: TGTGCCAGTAGTATAGGCGGACAGTACTCTTCACCCCTCCACTTT. Translation gives CASSIGGQYSSPLHF. Together with reference TRBV19 and TRBJ1-6, the CDR3 gives the full variable domain: DGGITQSPKYLFRKEGQNVTLSCEQNLNHDAMYWYRQDPGQGLRLIYYSQIVNDFQKGDIAEGYSVSREKKESFPLTVTSAQKNPTAFYLCASSIGGQYSSPLHFGNGTRLTVT.

The rearrangement uses TRBV7-8 and TRBJ1-5; D ambiguous. V was clipped by 7 bases and J by 6 bases, with 25 bases between them. In germline, CDR1 is SGHVS, CDR2 FQNEAQ. CDR3 length: 17 amino acids. The DNA of the CDR3 is TGTGCCAGCACCCCGGCGGTTGGGCATCCCCGGGGTCAGCCCCAGCATTTT. Translation: CASTPAVGHPRGQPQHF.

This sequence joins TRBV14 and TRBJ1-1; D uncertain. Germline values: CDR1 SGHDN, CDR2 FVKESK. The CDR3 runs to 13 residues. Between the trimmed V and J ends, which lost 0 bases and 0 bases, there was a span of 2 bases. CDR3 coding DNA: TGTGCCAGCAGCCAAGATATGAACACTGAAGCTTTCTTT. The encoded protein is CASSQDMNTEAFF.

This chain joins TRBV25-1 and TRBJ2-2, with 7 bases lining up with TRBD1. V lost 7 bases, J lost 4 bases, and 9 bases stayed unmatched. The CDR3 is 15 residues long. Germline V CDR1 and CDR2: MGHDK, SYGVNS. CDR3 nucleotide sequence: TGTGCCAGCATTCAAGGGGGCGCCGGCACCGGGGAGCTGTTTTTT. Translating it yields CASIQGGAGTGELFF.

The CDR3 nucleotides read TGTGCCAGCAGCTTAGCTGACAGGGGGCAGTCACCCCTCCACTTT. It is translated as CASSLADRGQSPLHF. The chain has TRBV7-9 and TRBJ1-6; 10 bases match TRBD1. Germline CDR1 reads SEHNR; CDR2 reads FQNEAQ (reference sequence). The CDR3 extends over 15 amino acids. Losses at the gene ends were 0 bases for V and 10 bases for J; bases not matched to a gene: 3.

This clone was seen a single time. The CDR3 region is CASSPKGGPFEKLFF. DNA of the CDR3: TGTGCCAGCTCACCAAAGGGGGGGCCATTTGAAAAACTGTTTTTT. This rearrangement joins TRBV18 to TRBJ1-4; tentative D call: TRBD1 (6 bases). Germline loops: CDR1 KGHSH, CDR2 LQKENI. Trimming removed 2 bases at V and 7 bases at J, with 14 bases between. The length of the CDR3 is 15 residues. Filled out from reference TRBV18 and TRBJ1-4, the complete variable domain reads NAGVMQNPRHLVRRRGQEARLRCSPMKGHSHVYWYRQLPEEGLKFMVYLQKENIIDESGMPKERFSAEFPKEGPSILRIQQVVRGDSAAYFCASSPKGGPFEKLFFGSGTQLSVL.

The chain employs TRBV7-9 and TRBJ1-5, with TRBD1 matching over 11 bases. The ends lost 6 bases at V and 5 bases at J; junction bases unmatched: 6. The CDR3 length is 15 residues. Germline CDR1 and CDR2: SEHNR and FQNEAQ (reference sequence). CDR3 bases: TGTGCCAGCAGTCTTGGACAGGGGGCTTATCAGCCCCAGCATTTT. Translated, it gives CASSLGQGAYQPQHF.